The T cell receptor (beta chain) under discussion was sequenced for a study of blood T cells in healthy people across ages. A second PCR, run for about 7 to 11 cycles, used a sample-barcoded 5' primer plus a J-beta primer mix. Each CDR3 protein is one row after TCRdb ran MiXCR on the 5' RACE reads. The profile shows about 1.4 million distinct CDR3 sequences, roughly 59% of them singletons. The sequence came from a man aged 18 to 35 in good health. The specimen was blood.

In DNA form, the CDR3 reads TGTGCCATCAGTGCACCCAGGGGACCAGCCTACGAGCAGTACTTC. Amino acid sequence: CAISAPRGPAYEQYF. The J gene is TRBJ2-5, the V gene TRBV10-3, with D tentatively TRBD1 (6 bases). The J call may be wrong; the DNA end is better matched by TRBJ2-7. The CDR3 is 15 residues long. Germline lookup yields CDR1 ENHRY and CDR2 SYGVKD.